This T cell receptor (beta chain) was sequenced for a study of chemoradiotherapy in HPV16-positive cancers. Study-wide context: Candidate HPV-specific T-cell clones and common TCR motifs came from functional assays in two HPV16-positive patients. Broader study findings: Non-HPV-specific T cells did not expand in tumors during treatment, whereas candidate HPV-specific clones and E7-related motifs did.

Repertoires were generated with immunoSEQ multiplex PCR, while TCRdb's copy carries only in-frame clones and drops some. The sample contains thousands of clones, approximately 83% of which appear only once. As concerns this clone: No antigen is known for it.

CDR3 length: 19 residues. Germline V gene lookup returns CDR1 SEHNR and CDR2 FQNEAQ (reference sequence). The germline V and J ends were trimmed by 5 bases and 4 bases, with 27 bases remaining between them. The V and J genes are TRBV7-9 and TRBJ2-1; D not resolved. The clonotype comes from a human donor with HPV-associated anogenital cancer. The sequencing used tumor tissue, collected from a patient who underwent chemoradiotherapy. The CDR3 region has the DNA TGTGCCAGCAGCGACACCACCCTGACCAGCCGGAACATATACAATGAGCAGTTCTTC. Translating it yields CASSDTTLTSRNIYNEQFF.